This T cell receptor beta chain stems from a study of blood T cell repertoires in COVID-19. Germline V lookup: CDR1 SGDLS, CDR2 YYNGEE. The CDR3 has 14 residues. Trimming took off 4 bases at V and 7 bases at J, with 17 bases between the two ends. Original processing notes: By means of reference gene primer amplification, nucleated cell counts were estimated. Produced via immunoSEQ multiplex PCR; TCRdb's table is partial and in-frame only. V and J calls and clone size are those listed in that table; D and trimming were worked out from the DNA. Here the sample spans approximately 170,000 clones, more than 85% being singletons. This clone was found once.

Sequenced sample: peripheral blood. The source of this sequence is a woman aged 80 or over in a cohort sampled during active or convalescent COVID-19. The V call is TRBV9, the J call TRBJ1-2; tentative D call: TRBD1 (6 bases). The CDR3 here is CASSTQGTSGGYTF. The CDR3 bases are TGTGCCAGCAGCACACAGGGAACCTCTGGTGGCTACACCTTC.